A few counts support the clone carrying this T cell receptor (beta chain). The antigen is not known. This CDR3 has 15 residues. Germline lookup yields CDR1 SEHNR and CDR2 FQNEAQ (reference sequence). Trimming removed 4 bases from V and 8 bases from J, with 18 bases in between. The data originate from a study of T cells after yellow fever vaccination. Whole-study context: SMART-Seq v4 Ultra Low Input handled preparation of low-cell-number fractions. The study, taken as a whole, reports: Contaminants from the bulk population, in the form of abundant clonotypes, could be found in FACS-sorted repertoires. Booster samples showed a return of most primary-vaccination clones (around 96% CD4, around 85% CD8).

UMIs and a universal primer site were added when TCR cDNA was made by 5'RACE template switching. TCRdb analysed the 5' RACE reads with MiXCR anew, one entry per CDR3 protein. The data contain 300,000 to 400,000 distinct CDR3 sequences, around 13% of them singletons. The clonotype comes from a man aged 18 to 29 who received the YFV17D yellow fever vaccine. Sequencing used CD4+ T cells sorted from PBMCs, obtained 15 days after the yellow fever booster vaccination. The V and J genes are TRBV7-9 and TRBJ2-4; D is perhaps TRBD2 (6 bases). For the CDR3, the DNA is TGTGCCAGCAGCTCCATGGCGGGACCGACGGACATTCAGTACTTC. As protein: CASSSMAGPTDIQYF.